This is a list of T cell receptor beta chains from one sample in a study of patients and donors after allogeneic stem cell transplantation. Using its own MiXCR run on the RT-PCR reads, TCRdb lists one record per CDR3 protein. The sample lists approximately 160,000 distinct CDR3 sequences; over 25% were seen once. Sequenced sample: blood, either unsorted or a sorted T cell fraction (not recorded which). These receptors came from a human donor who was either an allogeneic HSCT recipient or a stem cell or donor lymphocyte infusion donor (not recorded which). It is not recorded whose cells these are; they may come from a transplant donor. CDR3s leave out the opening cysteine and the closing phenylalanine or tryptophan.

>TRBJ1-3|TRBV30
AWRHRSSGNTIY
>TRBJ1-5|TRBV20-1
SASTLSPIRGYSNQPQH
>TRBJ2-3|TRBV10-3
AISESRSSDTQY
>TRBJ2-1|TRBV6-2/TRBV6-3
ASSRVAAEQF
>TRBJ2-2|TRBV7-9
ASKPPFPGELF
>TRBJ1-4|TRBV5-1
ASAKDRGNEKLF
>TRBJ1-2|TRBV6-5
ASSYAGQQLYGYT
>TRBJ2-3|TRBV12-3/TRBV12-4
ASSLRDRMGFTDTQY
>TRBJ2-7|TRBV27
ASSLSSPSYEQY
>TRBJ1-5|TRBV6-6
ASSPRAQPQH
>TRBJ2-1|TRBV7-3
ASSLTRDSYNEQF
>TRBJ2-1|TRBV5-1
ASSPIIAGGVGNEQF
>TRBJ1-1|TRBV25-1
ASSESQGRNTEAF
>TRBJ2-7|TRBV6-5
ASSYSGLAGAYEQY
>TRBJ1-5|TRBV18
ASSPGQQSNQPQH
>TRBJ1-2|TRBV12-3/TRBV12-4
ASSSTGAGYGYT
>TRBJ2-7|TRBV7-9
ASSSPGQGPYEQY
>TRBJ2-1|TRBV4-3
ASASYNEQF
>TRBJ2-1|TRBV7-9
ASINLEGQKQYNEQF
>TRBJ2-3|TRBV4-2
ASADPSTDTQY
>TRBJ2-3|TRBV4-3
ASSQDNSASDTQY
>TRBJ2-5|TRBV6-5
ASSYSKRGETQY
>TRBJ1-6|TRBV7-9
ASSPVRVSYNSPLH
>TRBJ2-1|TRBV5-5
ASSYYPKGRYNEQF
>TRBJ2-2|TRBV18
ASSPPGLDGGELF
>TRBJ2-3|TRBV11-2
ASSLGRDITDTQY
>TRBJ1-2|TRBV6-5
ASSYSATGGVGYT
>TRBJ1-1|TRBV4-1
ASSQGTGSTEAF
>TRBJ1-2|TRBV27
ASSSPRRYGYT